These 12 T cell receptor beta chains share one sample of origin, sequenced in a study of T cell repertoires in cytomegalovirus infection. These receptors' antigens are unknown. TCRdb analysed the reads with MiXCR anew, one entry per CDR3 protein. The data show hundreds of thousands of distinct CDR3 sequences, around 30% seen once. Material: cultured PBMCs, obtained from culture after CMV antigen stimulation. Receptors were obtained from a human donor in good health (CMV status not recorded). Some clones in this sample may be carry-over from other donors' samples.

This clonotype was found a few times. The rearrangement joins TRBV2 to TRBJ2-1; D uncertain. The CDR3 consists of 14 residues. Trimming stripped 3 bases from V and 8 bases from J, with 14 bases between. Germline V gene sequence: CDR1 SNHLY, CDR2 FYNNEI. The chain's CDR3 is CASSDSSYSDEQFF. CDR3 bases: TGTGCCAGCAGTGATAGTAGTTACTCGGATGAGCAGTTCTTC.

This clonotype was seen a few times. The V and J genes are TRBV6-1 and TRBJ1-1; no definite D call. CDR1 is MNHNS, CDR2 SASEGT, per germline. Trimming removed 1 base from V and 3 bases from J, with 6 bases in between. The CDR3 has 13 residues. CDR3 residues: CASSEVADTEAFF. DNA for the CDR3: TGTGCCAGCAGTGAAGTTGCGGACACTGAAGCTTTCTTT.

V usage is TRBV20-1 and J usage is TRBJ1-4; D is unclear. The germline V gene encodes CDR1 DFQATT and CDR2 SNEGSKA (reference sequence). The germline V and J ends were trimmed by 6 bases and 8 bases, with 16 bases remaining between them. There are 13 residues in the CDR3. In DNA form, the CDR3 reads TGCAGTGCCAATTTAGGGTTGGGAGAAAAACTGTTTTTT. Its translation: CSANLGLGEKLFF.

The CDR3, as DNA: TGTGCCAGCAGCCCAGCCCCGGGGCTTTATAATTCACCCCTCCACTTT. Translated: CASSPAPGLYNSPLHF. The chain carries TRBV5-4 and TRBJ1-6, with a possible D match to TRBD1 (5 bases). With 4 bases removed from V and 4 bases from J, the gap between germline ends came to 15 bases. Germline loops: CDR1 SGHNT, CDR2 YYREEE (reference sequence). The CDR3 is made up of 16 amino acids.

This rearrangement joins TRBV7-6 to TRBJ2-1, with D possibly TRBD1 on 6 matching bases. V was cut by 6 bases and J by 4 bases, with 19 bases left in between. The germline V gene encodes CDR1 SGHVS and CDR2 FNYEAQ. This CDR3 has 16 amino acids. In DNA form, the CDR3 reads TGTGCCAGCAGATCCAGATGGGGGACACCATACAATGAGCAGTTCTTC. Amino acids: CASRSRWGTPYNEQFF.

CDR3 protein: CASSPDNPYEQYF. Written as DNA, the CDR3 is TGTGCCAGCAGCCCCGACAACCCCTACGAGCAGTACTTC. V gene TRBV7-9 combines with J gene TRBJ2-7, with D uncertain. This CDR3 region has 13 residues. The germline V gene has CDR1 SEHNR and CDR2 FQNEAQ (reference sequence). V was trimmed by 5 bases and J by 2 bases, leaving 10 bases between them.

CDR3 DNA sequence: TGTGCCAGCAGCTTGGTGCAGGGTCAGAACACTGAAGCTTTCTTT. Its translation: CASSLVQGQNTEAFF. V is TRBV5-4 and J is TRBJ1-1; D is perhaps TRBD1 (5 bases). Trimming removed 0 bases at V and 1 base at J, with 10 bases between. The CDR3 covers 15 residues. Germline V gene sequence: CDR1 SGHNT, CDR2 YYREEE (reference sequence).

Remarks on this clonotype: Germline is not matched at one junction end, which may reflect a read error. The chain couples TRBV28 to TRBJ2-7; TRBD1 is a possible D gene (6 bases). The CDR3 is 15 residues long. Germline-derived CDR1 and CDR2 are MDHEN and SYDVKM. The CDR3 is CASSSLSTGGYEQCF. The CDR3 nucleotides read TGTGCCAGCAGCTCCCTCTCGACAGGAGGCTACGAGCAGTGCTTC.

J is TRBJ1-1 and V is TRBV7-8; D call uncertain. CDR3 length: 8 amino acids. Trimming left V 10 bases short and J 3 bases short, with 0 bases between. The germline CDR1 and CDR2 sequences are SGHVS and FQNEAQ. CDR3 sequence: CANTEAFF. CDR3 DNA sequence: TGTGCCAACACTGAAGCTTTCTTT. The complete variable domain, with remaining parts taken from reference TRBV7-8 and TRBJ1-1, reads GAGVSQSPRYKVAKRGQDVALRCDPISGHVSLFWYQQALGQGPEFLTYFQNEAQLDKSGLPSDRFFAERPEGSVSTLKIQRTQQEDSAVYLCANTEAFFGQGTRLTVV.

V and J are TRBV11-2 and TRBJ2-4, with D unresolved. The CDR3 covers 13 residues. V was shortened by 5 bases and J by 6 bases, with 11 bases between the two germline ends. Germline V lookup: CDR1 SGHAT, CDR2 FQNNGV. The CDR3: CASSNTARNIQYF. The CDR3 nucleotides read TGTGCCAGCAGCAATACCGCAAGAAACATTCAGTACTTC.

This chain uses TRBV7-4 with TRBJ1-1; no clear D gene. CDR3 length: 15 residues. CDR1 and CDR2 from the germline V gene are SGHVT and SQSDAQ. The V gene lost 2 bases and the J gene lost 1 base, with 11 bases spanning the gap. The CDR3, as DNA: TGTGCCAGCAGCTTATATTCGGTAAAGAACACTGAAGCTTTCTTT. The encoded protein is CASSLYSVKNTEAFF.

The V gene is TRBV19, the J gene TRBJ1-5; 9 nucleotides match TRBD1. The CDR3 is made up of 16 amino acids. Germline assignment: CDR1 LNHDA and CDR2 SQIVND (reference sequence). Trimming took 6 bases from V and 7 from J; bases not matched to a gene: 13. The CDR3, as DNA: TGTGCCAGTAGCTCAAACACAGGGGGCGCATCGCAGCCCCAGCATTTT. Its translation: CASSSNTGGASQPQHF.